Listed below are T cell receptor beta chains from one sample, sequenced in a study of T cell responses to AZD1222 COVID-19 vaccine. Sequenced by immunoSEQ multiplex PCR; TCRdb stores in-frame clones only, minus some. The data hold about 150,000 clones, with approximately 91% observed a single time. Sequenced here: peripheral blood, sampled 28 days after the second AZD1222 dose. Source of these receptors: an adult who received the AZD1222 COVID-19 vaccine. The CDR3 runs from the conserved cysteine through the conserved F or W. Fields, in order: V gene, J gene, CDR3 length, clone size, D gene, CDR3 DNA, CDR3 protein. The D gene is left open where the match is weak. Size is stated for part of the rows, as once, few or many counts, or as a class when the clone is expanded.

TRBV2,TRBJ1-4,17,.,.,TGTGCCAGCACTCGGCAGGGCATTGGTAGCGGGAATGAAAAACTGTTTTTT,CASTRQGIGSGNEKLFF
TRBV19,TRBJ1-1,14,.,TRBD1,TGTGCCAGTAGTACGGGACAGCCGAACACTGAAGCTTTCTTT,CASSTGQPNTEAFF
TRBV5-4,TRBJ1-2,15,.,.,TGTGCCAGCAGCCCCGGTAGCAGGGAGGACTATGGCTACACCTTC,CASSPGSREDYGYTF
TRBV5-6,TRBJ2-2,15,.,.,TGTGCCAGCAGCTGGGCTATGGTTAGGAACGGGGAGCTGTTTTTT,CASSWAMVRNGELFF
TRBV5-1,TRBJ1-5,15,.,.,TGCGCCAGCAGCCCCGGAAGTCCGCCCAATCAGCCCCAGCATTTT,CASSPGSPPNQPQHF
TRBV27,TRBJ2-2,14,.,TRBD2,TGTGCCAGCCAACTAGCGGGGGGAACCGGGGAGCTGTTTTTT,CASQLAGGTGELFF
TRBV5-1,TRBJ2-6,16,.,.,TGCGCCAGCAGCTTGGTTGACAGCTCTGGGGCCAACGTCCTGACTTTC,CASSLVDSSGANVLTF
TRBV21-1,TRBJ2-4,14,few,.,TGTGCCAAAAGGGATCAGGGACAGCAAAACATTCAGTACTTC,CAKRDQGQQNIQYF
TRBV10-3,TRBJ2-1,15,.,TRBD1,TGTGCCATCAGCACCGGGACAGGGGCTTTGGATGAGCAGTTCTTC,CAISTGTGALDEQFF
TRBV6-5,TRBJ1-1,16,.,TRBD1,TGTGCCAGCAGTTCCCCGCAGGGGGCTCCGGGAACTGAAGCTTTCTTT,CASSSPQGAPGTEAFF
TRBV12-3/TRBV12-4,TRBJ1-6,12,.,.,TGTGCCAGCAGGGGTTCTCGTTCACCCCTCCACTTT,CASRGSRSPLHF
TRBV5-6,TRBJ1-2,12,.,.,TGTGCCAGCAGCTACGGACAGTCTGGCTACACCTTC,CASSYGQSGYTF
TRBV6-5,TRBJ2-2,15,once,TRBD1,TGTGCCAGCAGAAAGGACAGGGCTAACACCGGGGAGCTGTTTTTT,CASRKDRANTGELFF
TRBV10-3,TRBJ1-1,12,.,.,TGTGCCATCAGTTCGAGGGATGGTGAAGCTTTCTTT,CAISSRDGEAFF
TRBV18,TRBJ2-1,13,.,.,TGTGCCAGCTCACCACCGGGGGGGCCTGAGCAGTTCTTC,CASSPPGGPEQFF
TRBV14,TRBJ2-3,11,.,.,TGTGCCAGCAGCTTCCGAGATACGCAGTATTTT,CASSFRDTQYF
TRBV4-1,TRBJ1-1,16,.,.,TGCGCCAGCAGCCCGGGCCGCCTTAACTTTAACACTGAAGCTTTCTTT,CASSPGRLNFNTEAFF
TRBV7-9,TRBJ2-2,16,.,.,TGTGCCAGCAGCCAAAGGCGGCTCGTTGATTCCGGGGAGCTGTTTTTT,CASSQRRLVDSGELFF
TRBV6-6,TRBJ1-1,14,.,TRBD1,TGTGCCAGCAGTCCCCAGGGGGCGCGAACTGAAGCTTTCTTT,CASSPQGARTEAFF
TRBV11-2,TRBJ1-6,17,few,.,TGTGCCAGCAGCCCCACCCAAGGCGGGTCCTATAATTCACCCCTCCACTTT,CASSPTQGGSYNSPLHF
TRBV2,TRBJ1-2,13,.,.,TGTGCCAGCAGATCAGAGTTTAACTATGGCTACACCTTC,CASRSEFNYGYTF
TRBV6-5,TRBJ2-7,16,few,.,TGTGCCAGCAGTTACCCCTCGTTTGCGGGAAACGACGAGCAGTACTTC,CASSYPSFAGNDEQYF
TRBV19,TRBJ1-1,15,.,.,TGTGCCAGTAGTAACCCCGGGTTACGGAACACTGAAGCTTTCTTT,CASSNPGLRNTEAFF
TRBV30,TRBJ1-6,14,.,.,TGTGCCTGGAGTGGGGGGGCTGGTAATTCACCCCTCCACTTT,CAWSGGAGNSPLHF
TRBV2,TRBJ1-5,14,.,.,TGTGCCAGCAGCCTAGGTGGACGAAATCAGCCCCAGCATTTT,CASSLGGRNQPQHF
TRBV5-4,TRBJ1-1,14,.,.,TGTGCCAGCAGCCCTCGGACAGACAACACTGAAGCTTTCTTT,CASSPRTDNTEAFF
TRBV9,TRBJ2-5,14,.,.,TGTGCCAGCAGCGTGGACACGGCGGAGAGGAGCCAGTACTTC,CASSVDTAERSQYF
TRBV30,TRBJ1-1,13,.,.,TGTGCCTGGAATAGGGTTGGGAACACTGAAGCTTTCTTT,CAWNRVGNTEAFF
TRBV5-6,TRBJ1-2,16,once,.,TGTGCCAGCTCACGACGGGGCAGCCTTCTTCTCTATGGCTACACCTTC,CASSRRGSLLLYGYTF
TRBV5-1,TRBJ2-7,14,.,TRBD1,TGCGCCAGCAGCTCCGGGACAGGGATTTACGAGCAGTACTTC,CASSSGTGIYEQYF
TRBV5-1,TRBJ2-1,19,.,TRBD1,TGCGCCAGCAGCCCGGCCGGGGACAGGGGCGGGGGTAGCTACAATGAGCAGTTCTTC,CASSPAGDRGGGSYNEQFF
TRBV11-2,TRBJ1-6,17,.,.,TGTGCCAGCAGCTTAGCTATAAGGACATTCGGTAATTCACCCCTCCACTTT,CASSLAIRTFGNSPLHF
TRBV5-4,TRBJ2-2,15,.,.,TGTGCCAGCAGCTCGCCATCCCTGAACACCGGGGAGCTGTTTTTT,CASSSPSLNTGELFF
TRBV6-5,TRBJ1-2,14,.,.,TGTGCCAGCAGTCCCAGAGCGTCTAACTATGGCTACACCTTC,CASSPRASNYGYTF
TRBV18,TRBJ2-3,14,.,TRBD1,TGTGCCAGCTCCGTGAGAGACAGGGCAGATACGCAGTATTTT,CASSVRDRADTQYF
TRBV10-2,TRBJ2-5,14,.,TRBD2,TGCGCCAGTACTAAGCGGGAGAAGGTGGAGACCCAGTACTTC,CASTKREKVETQYF
TRBV10-3,TRBJ2-7,15,.,TRBD1,TGTGCCATCAAAGGGACAGGGCCAGACTCCTACGAGCAGTACTTC,CAIKGTGPDSYEQYF
TRBV3-1/TRBV3-2,TRBJ2-5,16,.,TRBD2,TGTGCCAGCAGCCAAGATTTGGCTAGCGGACAAGAGACCCAGTACTTC,CASSQDLASGQETQYF
TRBV9,TRBJ2-2,15,once,.,TGTGCCAGCAGCCCTAGGTTCGGGAGTACCGGGGAGCTGTTTTTT,CASSPRFGSTGELFF
TRBV5-5,TRBJ1-1,14,.,.,TGTGCCAGCAGCTCCCCTAGGGCGTACACTGAAGCTTTCTTT,CASSSPRAYTEAFF
TRBV6-5,TRBJ1-5,14,.,TRBD1,TGTGCCAGCAGCCTCCAGGGGGCCGGGGAGCCCCAGCATTTT,CASSLQGAGEPQHF
TRBV6-5,TRBJ2-2,15,.,TRBD2,TGTGCCAGCAGTTACCCGACGGGGGGGAACGGGGAGCTGTTTTTT,CASSYPTGGNGELFF
TRBV2,TRBJ2-3,14,few,.,TGTGCCAGCAGTGAGGGGGGAGGAACAGATACGCAGTATTTT,CASSEGGGTDTQYF
TRBV18,TRBJ1-2,13,once,.,TGTGCCAGCTCACCTCCCCAGGTCTATGGCTACACCTTC,CASSPPQVYGYTF
TRBV2,TRBJ2-3,11,.,.,TGTGCCAGCGGCGGACTGGGAACGCAGTATTTT,CASGGLGTQYF
TRBV6-6,TRBJ2-7,13,.,.,TGTGCCAGCAGTTCCGGCTCAGCTCACGAGCAGTACTTC,CASSSGSAHEQYF
TRBV5-1,TRBJ1-5,15,.,.,TGCGCCAGCAGCTTGGCCGGGAGGGGGAATCAGCCCCAGCATTTT,CASSLAGRGNQPQHF
TRBV27,TRBJ1-2,15,.,TRBD1,TGTGCCAGCAGTCCTTGGGACAGGTGGTTGGGTGGCTACACCTTC,CASSPWDRWLGGYTF
TRBV11-2,TRBJ1-6,15,.,.,TGTGCCAGCAGCTTGCGCAGGTTCTATAATTCACCCCTCCACTTT,CASSLRRFYNSPLHF
TRBV2,TRBJ1-5,15,.,.,TGTGCCAGCGGACGAGTTAGTTATAGCAATCAGCCCCAGCATTTT,CASGRVSYSNQPQHF
TRBV5-5,TRBJ1-1,13,.,.,TGTGCCAGCAGCCTGAATGAGAACACTGAAGCTTTCTTT,CASSLNENTEAFF
TRBV6-5,TRBJ1-1,13,.,.,TGTGCCAGCAGCGCATTGTGGGCAGACGAAGCTTTCTTT,CASSALWADEAFF
TRBV10-3,TRBJ1-5,14,.,.,TGTGCCATCAGTGACAGGGATAGCAATCAGCCCCAGCATTTT,CAISDRDSNQPQHF
TRBV19,TRBJ2-1,16,once,.,TGTGCCAGTAGTATCCAGGGGCGGGTAACCTACAATGAGCAGTTCTTC,CASSIQGRVTYNEQFF
TRBV7-6,TRBJ2-5,16,few,TRBD2,TGTGCCAGCAGCCGATGGGGTAGCGGGGGGGAAGAGACCCAGTACTTC,CASSRWGSGGEETQYF
TRBV6-5,TRBJ1-1,15,many,.,TGTGCCAGCAGTTACTCGATAGGGGGATACACTGAAGCTTTCTTT,CASSYSIGGYTEAFF
TRBV11-2,TRBJ1-4,18,.,.,TGTGCCAGCAGCTATTTGATAGGGGCCGCACATTCTAATGAAAAACTGTTTTTT,CASSYLIGAAHSNEKLFF